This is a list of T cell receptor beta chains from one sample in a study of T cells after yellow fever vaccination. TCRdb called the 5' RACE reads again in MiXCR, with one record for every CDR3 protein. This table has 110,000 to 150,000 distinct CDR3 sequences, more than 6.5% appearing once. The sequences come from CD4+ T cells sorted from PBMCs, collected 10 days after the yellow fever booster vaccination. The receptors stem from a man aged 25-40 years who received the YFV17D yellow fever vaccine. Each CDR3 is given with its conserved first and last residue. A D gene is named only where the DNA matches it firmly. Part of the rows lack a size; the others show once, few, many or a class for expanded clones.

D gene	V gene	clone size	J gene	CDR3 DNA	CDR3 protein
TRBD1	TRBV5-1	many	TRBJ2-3	TGCGCCAGCAGCCCCGGGACAGGGTTGGATTCTTCAGATACGCAGTATTTT	CASSPGTGLDSSDTQYF
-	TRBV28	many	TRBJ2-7	TGTGCCAGCAGTTCGTTGGGATGGGACAAACTCTACGAGCAGTACTTC	CASSSLGWDKLYEQYF
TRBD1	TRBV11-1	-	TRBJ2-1	TGTGCCAGCAGACCCGGGACAGGGCTATTTTCCTCCTACAATGAGCAGTTCTTC	CASRPGTGLFSSYNEQFF
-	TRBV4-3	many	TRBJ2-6	TGCGCCAGCAGCCAAGAGGCCCCCGGTTACTCTGGGGCCAACGTCCTGACTTTC	CASSQEAPGYSGANVLTF
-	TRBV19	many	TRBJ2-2	TGTGCCAGTAGCCACCCGGGGTACAGCGGGGAGCTGTTTTTT	CASSHPGYSGELFF
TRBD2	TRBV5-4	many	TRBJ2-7	TGTGCCAGCAGCGCTACCCGGGGGGAGCCCTACGAGCAGTACTTC	CASSATRGEPYEQYF
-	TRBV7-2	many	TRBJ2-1	TGTGCCAGCAGCCCGGACTCAAGCTCCTACAATGAGCAGTTCTTC	CASSPDSSSYNEQFF
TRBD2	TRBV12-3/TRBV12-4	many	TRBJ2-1	TGTGCCAGCAGAACGGGCGGGAGTAGCAATGAGCAGTTCTTC	CASRTGGSSNEQFF
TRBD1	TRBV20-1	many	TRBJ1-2	TGCAGTGCTAGAGGACAACCGGGACAGGGGGAGGGAAGCTATGGCTACACCTTC	CSARGQPGQGEGSYGYTF
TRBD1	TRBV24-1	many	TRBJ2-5	TGTGCCACCAGTGATTCGAGTCCCCGGGACAGCAAAGGGGAGACCCAGTACTTC	CATSDSSPRDSKGETQYF
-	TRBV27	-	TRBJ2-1	TGTGCCAGCAGTGAGGCAGGTTCTCGGCATGAGCAGTTCTTC	CASSEAGSRHEQFF
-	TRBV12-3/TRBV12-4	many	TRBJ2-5	TGTGCCAGCGGCCACGGAGGGCAAGAGACCCAGTACTTC	CASGHGGQETQYF
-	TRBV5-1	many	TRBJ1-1	TGCGCCAGCAGCTTGGGGCCGGGGAAAAACACTGAAGCTTTCTTT	CASSLGPGKNTEAFF
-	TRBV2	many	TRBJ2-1	TGTGCCAGCACTCGAAATACGAACTCCTACAATGAGCAGTTCTTC	CASTRNTNSYNEQFF
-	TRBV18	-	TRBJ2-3	TGTGCCAGCTCACCACAGCAAACCCAGTCTGGCACAGATACGCAGTATTTT	CASSPQQTQSGTDTQYF
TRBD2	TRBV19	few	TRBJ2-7	TGTGCCAGTAGTATGTTTGCGGGAGGGCATGTCGAGCAGTACTTC	CASSMFAGGHVEQYF
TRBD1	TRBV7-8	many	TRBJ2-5	TGTGCCAGCAGTGACTGGACAGGGGTGAGAGAGACCCAGTACTTC	CASSDWTGVRETQYF
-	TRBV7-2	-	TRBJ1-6	TGTGCCAGCAGTTTCGTGGGCAGGGTAGATTCACCCCTCCACTTT	CASSFVGRVDSPLHF
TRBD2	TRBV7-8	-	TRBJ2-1	TGTGCCAGCAGCGTGCCGGGACTAGCGGGCCTCCTCTCCTACAATGAGCAGTTCTTC	CASSVPGLAGLLSYNEQFF
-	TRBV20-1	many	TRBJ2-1	TGCAGTGCTAGTGAGCTACCCCCCTACAATGAGCAGTTCTTC	CSASELPPYNEQFF
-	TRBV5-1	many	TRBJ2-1	TGCGCCAGCAGCGCGGGACTTGCCTACAATGAGCAGTTCTTC	CASSAGLAYNEQFF
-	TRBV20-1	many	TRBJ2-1	TGCAGTGCTAGCAGCCATGAGCAGTTCTTC	CSASSHEQFF
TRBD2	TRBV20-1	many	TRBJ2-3	TGCAGTGCTAGTCGTCCTGGGGGAGGGGATACGCAGTATTTT	CSASRPGGGDTQYF
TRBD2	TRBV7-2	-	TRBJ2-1	TGTGCCAGCAGCTTAGTTGGTAGCGGGGTCTACAATGAGCAGTTCTTC	CASSLVGSGVYNEQFF
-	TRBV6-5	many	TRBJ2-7	TGTGCCAGCAGTTCCACAGGGTTCGAGCAGTACTTC	CASSSTGFEQYF
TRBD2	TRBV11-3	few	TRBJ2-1	TGTGCCAGCAGCAAGGTCGGGACTAGCGATTACAATGAGCAGTTCTTC	CASSKVGTSDYNEQFF
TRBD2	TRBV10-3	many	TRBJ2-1	TGTGCCATCAGTGAGCAGACTAGCGGACACAATGAGCAGTTCTTC	CAISEQTSGHNEQFF
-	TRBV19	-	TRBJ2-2	TGTGCCAGTAGGACGGCCGGGACGGTCGCCGGGGAGCTGTTTTTT	CASRTAGTVAGELFF
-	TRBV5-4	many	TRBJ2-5	TGTGCCAGCAGCCTGTTGACGGGATCCCAAGAGACCCAGTACTTC	CASSLLTGSQETQYF
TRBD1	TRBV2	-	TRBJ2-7	TGTGCCAGCAGGAGGACAGGGGTTCAACCCTACGAGCAGTACTTC	CASRRTGVQPYEQYF
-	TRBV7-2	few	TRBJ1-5	TGTGCCAGCAGCTTAGCGGTTGTTGGCAATCAGCCCCAGCATTTT	CASSLAVVGNQPQHF
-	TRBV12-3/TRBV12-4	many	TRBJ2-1	TGTGCCAGCAGTTTGGCCAGGGGAAGCTCCTACAATGAGCAGTTCTTC	CASSLARGSSYNEQFF
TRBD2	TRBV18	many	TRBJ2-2	TGTGCCAGCTCCCGGACTAGCGACGCCACCGGGGAGCTGTTTTTT	CASSRTSDATGELFF
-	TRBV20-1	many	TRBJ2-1	TGCAGTGCCCAGGGAGAGGAGTATAATGAGCAGTTCTTC	CSAQGEEYNEQFF
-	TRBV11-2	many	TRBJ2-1	TGTGCCAGCAGCTACATCAGCGGTAGCTCCTACAATGAGCAGTTCTTC	CASSYISGSSYNEQFF
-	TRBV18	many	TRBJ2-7	TGTGCCAGCTCATCCATTGGTGGCTACGAGCAGTACTTC	CASSSIGGYEQYF
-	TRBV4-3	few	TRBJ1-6	TGCGCCAGCAGCCAAGATGGGGGGACTCACTATAATTCACCCCTCCACTTT	CASSQDGGTHYNSPLHF
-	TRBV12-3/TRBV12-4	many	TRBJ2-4	TGTGCCAGCAGTGTAGCGGTCGCCAAAAACATTCAGTACTTC	CASSVAVAKNIQYF
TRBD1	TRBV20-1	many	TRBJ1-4	TGCAGTGCTCCACGGGACAGGGGGCCTAATGAAAAACTGTTTTTT	CSAPRDRGPNEKLFF
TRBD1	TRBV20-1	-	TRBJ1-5	TGCAGTGCTAGGGGTCAGGGGGACCAGCCCCAGCATTTT	CSARGQGDQPQHF
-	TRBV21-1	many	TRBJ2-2	TGTGCCAGATGCCGGGGCTCGAACACCGGGGAGCTGTTTTTT	CARCRGSNTGELFF
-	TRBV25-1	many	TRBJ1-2	TGTGCCAGCAGCTCTACCTATGGCTACACCTTC	CASSSTYGYTF
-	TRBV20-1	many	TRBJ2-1	TGCAGTGCTAGAGATCCGAGGACAGAAAACAATGAGCAGTTCTTC	CSARDPRTENNEQFF
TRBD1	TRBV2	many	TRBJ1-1	TGTGCCAGCAGTCGCCCCGGACAGGGACGCACTGAAGCTTTCTTT	CASSRPGQGRTEAFF
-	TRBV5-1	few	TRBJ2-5	TGCGCCAGCAGCTTGGCGCCTGTGGAGACCCAGTACTTC	CASSLAPVETQYF
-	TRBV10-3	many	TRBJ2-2	TGTGCCATCAGAAGAAACACCGGGGAGCTGTTTTTT	CAIRRNTGELFF
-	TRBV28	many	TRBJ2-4	TGTGCCAGCGGGGGACATCAGGGGTTAGCCATTCAGTACTTC	CASGGHQGLAIQYF
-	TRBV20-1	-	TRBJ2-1	TGCAGTGCTAGAGATGTGGTAAGACAGGGAGGCTCCTACAATGAGCAGTTCTTC	CSARDVVRQGGSYNEQFF
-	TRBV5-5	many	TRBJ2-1	TGTGCCAGCAGCCCGGGGCAGGGGGGCTACAATGAGCAGTTCTTC	CASSPGQGGYNEQFF
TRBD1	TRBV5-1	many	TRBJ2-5	TGCGCCAGCAGCTTGGGAACAGGGGGAGGCCAAGAGACCCAGTACTTC	CASSLGTGGGQETQYF
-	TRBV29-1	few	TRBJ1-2	TGCAGCGTTGAACTGGGGTTAGGCTACACCTTC	CSVELGLGYTF
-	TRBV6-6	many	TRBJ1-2	TGTGCCAGCACCGGGTTTGCTGGCTACACCTTC	CASTGFAGYTF